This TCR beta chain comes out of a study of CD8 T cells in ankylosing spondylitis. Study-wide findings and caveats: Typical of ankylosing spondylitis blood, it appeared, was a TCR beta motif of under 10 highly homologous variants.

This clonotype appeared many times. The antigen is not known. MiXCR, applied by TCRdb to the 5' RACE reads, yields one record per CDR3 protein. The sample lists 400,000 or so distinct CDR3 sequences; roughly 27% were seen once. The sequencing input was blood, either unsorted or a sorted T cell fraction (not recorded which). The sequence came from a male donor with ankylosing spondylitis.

CDR3 sequence reads: CASSLSTGAKNEKLFF. The CDR3 region has the DNA TGTGCCAGCAGTTTATCGACAGGGGCCAAGAATGAAAAACTGTTTTTT. The chain couples TRBV28 to TRBJ1-4, with 8 positions matching TRBD1. Trimming took 1 base from V and 5 from J; bases not matched to a gene: 6. Per the germline V gene, CDR1 is MDHEN and CDR2 is SYDVKM. The CDR3 sequence is 16 residues long.